Sequencing of this TCR beta chain was carried out in a study of blood T cell repertoires in COVID-19. Germline-derived CDR1 and CDR2 are SGHAT and FQNNGV. CDR3 length equals 16 residues. J was trimmed by 5 bases and V by 5 bases; bases with no gene match: 6. Libraries were prepared by immunoSEQ multiplex PCR; TCRdb keeps only in-frame clonotypes and omits some of them. The sample gives about 40,000 clones, 85% to 90% of which show up once; around 20% is in the top ten. What was sequenced was peripheral blood. The sequence derives from a man in his forties or fifties in a cohort sampled during active COVID-19. The chain uses TRBV11-2 and TRBJ2-1, with 13 bases matching TRBD2. Here the CDR3 reads CASSRTGTSGDNEQFF. CDR3 bases: TGTGCCAGCAGCAGAACCGGGACTAGCGGGGACAATGAGCAGTTCTTC.